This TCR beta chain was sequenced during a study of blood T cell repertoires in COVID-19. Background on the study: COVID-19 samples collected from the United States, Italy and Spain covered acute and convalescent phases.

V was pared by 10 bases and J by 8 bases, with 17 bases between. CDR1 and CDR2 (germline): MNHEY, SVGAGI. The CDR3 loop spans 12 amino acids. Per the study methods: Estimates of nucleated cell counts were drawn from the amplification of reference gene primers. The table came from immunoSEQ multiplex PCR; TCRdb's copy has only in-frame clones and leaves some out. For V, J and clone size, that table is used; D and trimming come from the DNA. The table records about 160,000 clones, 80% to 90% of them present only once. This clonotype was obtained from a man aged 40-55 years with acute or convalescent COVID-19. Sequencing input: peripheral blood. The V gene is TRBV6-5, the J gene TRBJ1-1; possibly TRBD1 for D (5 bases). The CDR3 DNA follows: TGTGCCACTGCATTTGAGGGGAGGGAAGCTTTCTTT. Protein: CATAFEGREAFF.